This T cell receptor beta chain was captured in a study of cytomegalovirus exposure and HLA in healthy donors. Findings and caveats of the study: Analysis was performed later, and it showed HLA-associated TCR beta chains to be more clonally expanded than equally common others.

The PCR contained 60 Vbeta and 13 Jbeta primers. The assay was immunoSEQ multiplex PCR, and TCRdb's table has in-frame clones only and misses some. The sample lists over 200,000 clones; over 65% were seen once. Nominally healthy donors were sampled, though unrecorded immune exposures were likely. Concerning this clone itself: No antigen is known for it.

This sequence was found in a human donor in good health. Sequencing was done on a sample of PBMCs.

Here the CDR3 reads CASKGGTEAFF. For the CDR3, the DNA is TGCGCCAGCAAGGGAGGAACTGAAGCTTTCTTT. The chain employs TRBV4-1 and TRBJ1-1; D remains unclear. The germline V gene encodes CDR1 MGHRA and CDR2 YSYEKL. Deletions cut 7 bases from V and 5 bases from J, with 8 bases between. The CDR3 has 11 residues.